This entry lists 23 T cell receptor beta chains sequenced from one sample in a study of Graves' ophthalmopathy and Graves' hyperthyroidism. TCR beta CDR3 regions were amplified from RNA transcripts. In the first round, RT-PCR was carried out with HTBI primers, and a multiplex PCR formed the second round. One entry per CDR3 protein results from TCRdb running MiXCR on the multiplex PCR reads. The data hold approximately 700,000 distinct CDR3 sequences, with 40% observed a single time. The sample taken for sequencing was peripheral blood. All receptors derive from an adult man with Graves' ophthalmopathy.

The chain employs TRBV10-3 and TRBJ2-7; 9 positions agree with TRBD1. CDR1 ENHRY and CDR2 SYGVKD come from the germline V gene. Unmatched junction bases numbered 6, after V lost 6 bases and J lost 6 bases. The CDR3 sequence is 13 residues long. The CDR3 sequence is CAISRDRVLEQYF. Written as DNA, the CDR3 is TGTGCCATCAGCCGGGACAGGGTTCTCGAGCAGTACTTC.

This clonotype was seen ten or more times. This chain connects TRBV7-8 to TRBJ2-7; no clear D. V lost 4 bases and J lost 3, with 7 bases in between. CDR1 is SGHVS and CDR2 is FQNEAQ in the germline V gene. The CDR3 consists of 12 residues. The DNA of the CDR3 is TGTGCCAGCAGCTCCCAAAACTACGAGCAGTACTTC. Protein product: CASSSQNYEQYF.

The sample holds many counts of this clonotype. This chain connects TRBV10-3 to TRBJ2-7; TRBD1 agrees at 8 bases. V was clipped by 3 bases and J by 4 bases; unmatched bases: 8. The CDR3 is 15 amino acids. The germline gives CDR1 ENHRY, CDR2 SYGVKD. CDR3 in amino acids: CAISDRGRNLYEQYF. The CDR3 DNA sequence: TGTGCCATCAGTGACAGGGGGCGAAATCTTTACGAGCAGTACTTC.

This chain uses TRBV10-3 with TRBJ2-7; maybe TRBD1 (5 bases). This CDR3 region has 14 residues. Germline V lookup: CDR1 ENHRY, CDR2 SYGVKD. V gave up 10 bases and J gave up 3 bases, with 19 bases separating them. DNA for the CDR3: TGTGCCACACAACTGGACAATATTGTCTACGAGCAGTACTTC. Protein sequence: CATQLDNIVYEQYF.

This rearrangement joins TRBV14 to TRBJ2-7, with D possibly matching TRBD1 (7 bases). The CDR3 runs 15 residues. Per germline, CDR1 SGHDN and CDR2 FVKESK. Between the trimmed V and J ends, which lost 5 bases and 3 bases, there was a span of 17 bases. The CDR3 is CASSSGRTGFYEQYF. The CDR3 DNA is TGTGCCAGCAGCTCGGGGAGGACAGGCTTCTACGAGCAGTACTTC. The full variable domain, rest sourced from reference TRBV14 and TRBJ2-7, is EAGVTQFPSHSVIEKGQTVTLRCDPISGHDNLYWYRRVMGKEIKFLLHFVKESKQDESGMPNNRFLAERTGGTYSTLKVQPAELEDSGVYFCASSSGRTGFYEQYFGPGTRLTVT.

This clonotype was counted ten times or more. This chain links TRBV10-1 with TRBJ1-1; 7 bases line up with TRBD1. Germline V gene data show CDR1 as WNHNN and CDR2 as SYGVQD (reference sequence). CDR3 length equals 14 residues. J gave up 3 bases and V 5 bases, and 6 bases lay outside the gene matches. The CDR3 here is CASSLDRVDTEAFF. In DNA form, the CDR3 reads TGCGCCAGCAGTTTAGACAGGGTCGACACTGAAGCTTTCTTT.

This clonotype was seen repeatedly, ten times or more. This rearrangement joins TRBV10-3 to TRBJ1-1, with a tentative D call TRBD1 (5 bases). Germline values: CDR1 ENHRY, CDR2 SYGVKD. V lost 2 bases to trimming and J lost 1 base, with 8 bases between them. The CDR3 contains 14 residues. CDR3 in amino acids: CAISEQDRNTEAFF. The CDR3 bases are TGTGCCATCAGTGAGCAAGACAGGAACACTGAAGCTTTCTTT.

On this clonotype itself: Since no conserved phenylalanine or tryptophan closes the CDR3, a read error is the likely cause. It is unclear where the CDR3 begins or ends on the DNA, so no DNA is shown, and the CDR3 is as TCRdb lists it. The rearrangement joins TRBV7-9 to TRBJ2-5. The CDR3 has 8 amino acids, counting both end residues. Germline V lookup: CDR1 SEHNR, CDR2 FQNEAQ (reference sequence). This chain's CDR3 is CASSLEGG.

The chain combines TRBV12-3 or TRBV12-4 with TRBJ1-2, with no clear D. CDR3 size: 12 residues. V gave up 5 bases and J gave up 5 bases, with 9 bases separating them. The CDR3 DNA reads TGTGCCAGCAGTCGCCCGGGATATGGCTACACCTTC. Amino acid sequence: CASSRPGYGYTF.

This clonotype was counted many times. The chain links TRBV7-9 to TRBJ2-7; TRBD1 aligns across 7 bases. CDR3 length: 13 residues. J lost 6 bases, V lost 8 bases, and 10 bases had no gene match. CDR1 SEHNR and CDR2 FQNEAQ come from the germline V gene (reference sequence). DNA for the CDR3: TGTGCCAGCGTCGCGACAGGGACCGTCGAGCAGTACTTC. As protein: CASVATGTVEQYF.

As to this clonotype: This may arise from a read error, as a much more abundant clone is one base away. The chain links TRBV2 to TRBJ1-6; TRBD1 aligns across 8 bases. Losses at the gene ends were 6 bases for V and 10 bases for J; bases not matched to a gene: 8. Looked up from germline, CDR1 is SNHLY and CDR2 is FYNNEI. CDR3 size: 14 residues. CDR3 coding DNA: TGTGCCAGCAGAGACAGGGGAGCCGGGTCACCCCTCCACTTT. This encodes CASRDRGAGSPLHF. Supplemented by reference TRBV2 and TRBJ1-6, the full variable domain reads EPEVTQTPSHQVTQMGQEVILRCVPISNHLYFYWYRQILGQKVEFLVSFYNNEISEKSEIFDDQFSVERPDGSNFTLKIRSTKLEDSAMYFCASRDRGAGSPLHFGNGTRLTVT.

This clonotype was seen more than once but under ten times. The chain couples TRBV10-3 to TRBJ1-1; D not resolved. The germline CDR1 and CDR2 sequences are ENHRY and SYGVKD. This CDR3 has 16 amino acids. The ends were cut back, 3 bases at V and 0 bases at J, with 14 bases in the middle. Written as DNA, the CDR3 is TGTGCCATCAGTGATCCTGCCAGAGCCATGAACACTGAAGCTTTCTTT. It translates to CAISDPARAMNTEAFF.

A few counts support this clonotype. The gene calls are TRBV9 and TRBJ1-4; TRBD1 might be the D (5 bases). Trimming shortened V by 0 bases and J by 8 bases, and 17 bases separated the two germline ends. This CDR3 region has 16 residues. Germline CDR1 reads SGDLS; CDR2 reads YYNGEE. This chain's CDR3 is CASSVGPTASGEKLFF. In DNA, the CDR3 is TGTGCCAGCAGCGTAGGACCGACAGCTTCGGGGGAAAAACTGTTTTTT.

The chain combines TRBV20-1 with TRBJ1-4; tentatively, D is TRBD1 (5 bases). The CDR3 totals 14 residues. Trimming took off 3 bases at V and 8 bases at J, with 16 bases between the two ends. In germline, CDR1 is DFQATT, CDR2 SNEGSKA (reference sequence). The CDR3 spells CSARGVSRVEKLFF. The CDR3 bases are TGCAGTGCTAGGGGAGTGTCCAGGGTCGAAAAACTGTTTTTT.

As concerns this clonotype: Compared with germline, one end of the junction differs, possibly owing to a read error. The chain combines TRBV7-9 with TRBJ1-5; the D gene is possibly TRBD1 (6 bases). Germline V lookup: CDR1 SEHNR, CDR2 FQNEAQ (reference sequence). The CDR3 spans 17 residues. CDR3 nucleotides: TGTACCAGCAGCTTAACGGCAGGGGAATTGGACAATCAGCCCCAGCATTTT. This translates into CTSSLTAGELDNQPQHF.

In its sample, this clonotype was seen many times. CDR3 DNA: TGCAGTGCGCTCATACTAAGAGGGACTGAAGCTTTCTTT. Its translation: CSALILRGTEAFF. The genes are TRBV20-1 and TRBJ1-1; D is undetermined. V lost 6 bases and J lost 5, with 16 bases in between. Germline-derived CDR1 and CDR2 are DFQATT and SNEGSKA (reference sequence). The length of the CDR3 is 13 residues.

This clonotype was seen repeatedly, ten times or more. CDR3 bases: TGTGCCATCAGTGATCCAAAGGGCCAAGAGACCCAGTACTTC. Translated, it gives CAISDPKGQETQYF. This chain connects TRBV10-3 to TRBJ2-5; D is unclear. Deletions cut 3 bases from V and 1 base from J, with 9 bases between. The CDR3 is 14 residues long. The germline gives CDR1 ENHRY, CDR2 SYGVKD.

A note on this clonotype: Without the conserved terminal phenylalanine or tryptophan, this CDR3 likely stems from a read error. V and J are TRBV19 and TRBJ1-1; tentatively, D is TRBD1 (5 bases). Trimming stripped 5 bases from V and 1 base from J, with 11 bases between. Germline V CDR1 and CDR2: LNHDA, SQIVND (reference sequence). This CDR3 spans 14 amino acids. The DNA of the CDR3 is TGTGCCAGTAGTGGGGCTTCTAGGAACACTGAAGCTTTCTCT. This codes for CASSGASRNTEAFS.

The rearrangement joins TRBV5-4 to TRBJ1-2; D may be TRBD1 (6 bases). V shed 0 bases and J shed 4 bases, with 16 bases lying between them. The CDR3 length is 16 residues. From germline, CDR1 is SGHNT and CDR2 YYREEE (reference sequence). CDR3 in DNA: TGTGCCAGCAGCTTGGCTGGGGGGGGCAGGGCCTATGGCTACACCTTC. It is translated as CASSLAGGGRAYGYTF.

Note on this clonotype: This may be a read error, as it is one base from a much larger clone. This is likely a read error, given that the CDR3 carries no conserved phenylalanine or tryptophan at its end. V usage is TRBV9 and J usage is TRBJ2-5, with 8 bases fitting TRBD1. The trim removed 2 bases at V and 3 bases at J, leaving 6 bases unmatched. Germline loops: CDR1 SGDLS, CDR2 YYNGEE. This CDR3 comprises 15 residues. The DNA of the CDR3 is TGTGCCAGCAGCGTGATGGACAGGGTAAAAGAGACCCAGTACGTC. Translation: CASSVMDRVKETQYV.

This clonotype has more than one count but fewer than ten. V and J are TRBV7-2 and TRBJ1-4; D may be TRBD1 (5 bases). The CDR3 runs 14 residues. Per germline, CDR1 SGHTA and CDR2 FQGNSA. Trimming left V 2 bases short and J 4 bases short, with 8 bases between. The chain's CDR3 is CASSLRGGNEKLFF. As DNA, the CDR3 is TGTGCCAGCAGCTTAAGGGGCGGTAATGAAAAACTGTTTTTT.

This clonotype has at least ten counts. The rearrangement links TRBV7-9 to TRBJ1-1, with D tentatively TRBD1 (5 bases). The CDR3 spans 13 residues. V lost 3 bases to trimming and J lost 4 bases, with 9 bases between them. CDR1 is SEHNR, CDR2 FQNEAQ, per germline (reference sequence). The CDR3 spells CASSLTESTEAFF. The CDR3 nucleotides are TGTGCCAGCAGCTTGACAGAGAGCACTGAAGCTTTCTTT.

This chain joins TRBV30 and TRBJ2-6, with D maybe TRBD2 (5 bases). Germline V gene data show CDR1 as GTSNPN and CDR2 as SVGIG (reference sequence). Trimming took off 4 bases at V and 3 bases at J, with 13 bases between the two ends. The CDR3 has 15 amino acids. CDR3 protein: CAWNSLGSGANVLTF. CDR3 nucleotides: TGTGCCTGGAACAGTTTGGGGAGTGGGGCCAACGTCCTGACTTTC.